This entry lists 9 T cell receptor beta chains sequenced from one sample in a study of blood T cell repertoires in COVID-19. This table comes from immunoSEQ multiplex PCR, and its TCRdb copy is limited to in-frame clones, with some not included. The sample shows about 190,000 clones, more than 85% of them seen only once. Sequenced material: peripheral blood. These receptors were obtained from a man in his thirties or forties with acute or convalescent COVID-19.

As for this clone: Other DNA sequences in the same sample also yield this CDR3. The chain combines TRBV2 with TRBJ1-5; D uncertain. The germline V gene has CDR1 SNHLY and CDR2 FYNNEI. V lost 3 bases and J lost 4, with 10 bases in between. The CDR3 extends over 14 amino acids. The CDR3 protein is CASSDRRGNQPQHF. The CDR3 DNA sequence: TGTGCCAGCAGTGACAGGCGGGGAAATCAGCCCCAGCATTTT.

This chain connects TRBV23-1 to TRBJ2-7, with D possibly matching TRBD1 (5 bases). TRBV23-1 is identified as an open reading frame with a role that is uncertain. Trimming cost V 3 bases and J 6 bases, with 12 bases left between them. This CDR3 is built from 13 residues. The DNA of the CDR3 is TGCGCCAGCAGTCAGTTCCAGGGTCGCGAGCAGTACTTC. Translated: CASSQFQGREQYF.

The chain links TRBV14 to TRBJ2-5; perhaps TRBD1 as D (6 bases). Trimming left V 3 bases short and J 5 bases short, with 22 bases between. Germline V gene data show CDR1 as SGHDN and CDR2 as FVKESK. CDR3 length: 17 residues. CDR3: CASSHGLLQGSGETQYF. CDR3 coding DNA: TGTGCCAGCAGCCATGGGCTTCTCCAGGGGTCCGGCGAGACCCAGTACTTC. Supplemented by reference TRBV14 and TRBJ2-5, the full variable domain reads EAGVTQFPSHSVIEKGQTVTLRCDPISGHDNLYWYRRVMGKEIKFLLHFVKESKQDESGMPNNRFLAERTGGTYSTLKVQPAELEDSGVYFCASSHGLLQGSGETQYFGPGTRLLVL.

The chain is built from TRBV7-3 and TRBJ2-5; D is possibly TRBD1 (6 bases). The CDR3 has 16 residues. Germline V gene sequence: CDR1 SGHTA, CDR2 FQGTGA. V lost 5 bases, J lost 1 base, and 17 bases lay in between. CDR3 sequence (DNA): TGTGCCAGCAGCAAAGGGGGTGGCGGCATCCAAGAGACCCAGTACTTC. Translating gives CASSKGGGGIQETQYF.

The DNA for the CDR3 is TGTGCCAGCAGCTGGACTCTAGCGGGAGGTTATACCGGGGAGCTGTTTTTT. Residues: CASSWTLAGGYTGELFF. This rearrangement joins TRBV5-8 to TRBJ2-2, with TRBD2 identical over 11 bases. The CDR3 consists of 17 residues. Germline CDR1 and CDR2: SGHTS and YDEGEE. V shed 3 bases, J shed 5 bases, and the junction held 9 bases outside the gene matches.

This rearrangement joins TRBV7-3 to TRBJ1-1, with D perhaps matching TRBD1 (6 bases). The CDR3 is made up of 14 amino acids. The V end lost 5 bases, the J end lost 4 bases, and 14 bases lay between the germline ends. CDR1 and CDR2 from the germline V gene are SGHTA and FQGTGA. CDR3 region: CASSPGGGGTEAFF. In nucleotides, the CDR3 is TGTGCCAGCAGCCCGGGGGGCGGGGGCACTGAAGCTTTCTTT.

This clone has a handful of counts. This chain joins TRBV29-1 and TRBJ1-2; possible D gene TRBD1, 5 bases. From germline, CDR1 is SQVTM and CDR2 ANQGSEA. The CDR3 is 13 amino acids. Deletions cut 1 base from V and 0 bases from J, with 6 bases between. The CDR3 DNA sequence: TGCAGCGTTGAAGGACAGACTAACTATGGCTACACCTTC. Protein: CSVEGQTNYGYTF.

The V and J genes are TRBV5-1 and TRBJ1-1; D perhaps matches TRBD1 (5 bases). The V end was cut by 3 bases, the J end by 2 bases, with 8 bases between. Germline V gives CDR1 SGHRS, CDR2 YFSETQ. This CDR3 is 13 amino acids long. The CDR3 loop reads CASSSQGNTEAFF. In DNA form, the CDR3 reads TGCGCCAGCAGCTCCCAGGGTAACACTGAAGCTTTCTTT.

V usage is TRBV7-8 and J usage is TRBJ1-6, with D perhaps TRBD1 (6 bases). Germline V lookup: CDR1 SGHVS, CDR2 FQNEAQ. The CDR3 is 16 residues long. V dropped 3 bases and J dropped 0 bases, with 9 bases sitting between them. CDR3 region: CASSLQGRSYNSPLHF. In DNA, the CDR3 is TGTGCCAGCAGCTTGCAGGGGCGCTCCTATAATTCACCCCTCCACTTT.